These 27 T cell receptor beta chains share one sample of origin, sequenced in a study of post-analysis software for immune sequencing data (dated by TCRdb to the mid-2010s). What the research found in general, with its limitations: Significantly higher frequencies in patients than in controls were found for several TRBV segments, including TRBV5-6, TRBV5-1 and TRBV20-1.

The antigens for these receptors are not known. The receptor library was made with PCR. Instrument on record: Illumina HiSeq 2500. To reduce PCR and sequencing biases, unique molecular identifiers were built into the TCR beta cDNA libraries. TCRdb's own reprocessing of the public reads used fastp at Q25 and MiXCR and kept productive beta chains. Rows with a matching CDR3 protein are joined into one entry that keeps the most common DNA and genes. The table for this sample lists about 400,000 distinct CDR3 sequences; less than 35% of them were counted only once. Around 15% of the sample is in the top ten clones. The sample taken for sequencing was blood. The receptors here all came from a girl aged 10 to 17 with multiple sclerosis.

The gene calls are TRBV5-6 and TRBJ2-5; 8 nucleotides align to TRBD1. This CDR3 has 15 amino acids. V lost 1 base, J lost 7 bases, and 9 bases stayed unmatched. The germline V gene has CDR1 SGHDT and CDR2 YYEEEE. The CDR3 here is CASSLRSGGSGTQYF. CDR3 nucleotides: TGTGCCAGCAGCTTGAGGTCAGGGGGCTCCGGGACCCAGTACTTC. Supplemented by reference TRBV5-6 and TRBJ2-5, the full variable domain reads DAGVTQSPTHLIKTRGQQVTLRCSPKSGHDTVSWYQQALGQGPQFIFQYYEEEERQRGNFPDRFSGHQFPNYSSELNVNALLLGDSALYLCASSLRSGGSGTQYFGPGTRLLVL.

In the case of this clonotype: A junction boundary mismatches the germline segment, possibly from a read error. This rearrangement joins TRBV12-3 or TRBV12-4 to TRBJ2-6, with 7 bases aligning to TRBD2. The CDR3 sequence is 17 residues long. CDR3 DNA sequence: TGTGCCAGCACCGTTCTGGGGGGGGTAACTGGGGCCAACGTCCGGACTTTC. Protein: CASTVLGGVTGANVRTF.

Only a few counts were recorded for this clonotype. The V gene is TRBV2, the J gene TRBJ1-2; tentative D call: TRBD1 (5 bases). The CDR3 sequence is 12 residues long. CDR1 is SNHLY, CDR2 FYNNEI, per germline. Between the trimmed V and J ends, which lost 2 bases and 4 bases, there was a span of 5 bases. The CDR3 loop is CASSERGYGYTF. The CDR3 bases are TGTGCCAGCAGTGAAAGGGGCTATGGCTACACCTTC.

This clonotype was seen a handful of times. The rearrangement joins TRBV7-9 to TRBJ2-7, with D perhaps matching TRBD2 (5 bases). Trimming removed 2 bases from V and 2 bases from J, with 7 bases in between. The V gene's germline CDR1 is SEHNR and CDR2 FQNEAQ (reference sequence). CDR3 length: 13 amino acids. Here the CDR3 reads CASSLSGTYEQYF. CDR3 coding DNA: TGTGCCAGCAGCTTATCGGGGACCTACGAGCAGTACTTC.

In this sample, this clonotype turned up many times. The V and J genes are TRBV20-1 and TRBJ2-7; D gene ambiguous. The germline V gene encodes CDR1 DFQATT and CDR2 SNEGSKA (reference sequence). This CDR3 has 12 amino acids. V was shortened by 6 bases and J by 5 bases, with 14 bases between the two germline ends. CDR3 bases: TGCAGTGCCCTAAGGCGATTCGACGAGCAGTACTTC. It translates to CSALRRFDEQYF.

V gene TRBV9 combines with J gene TRBJ1-1, with D possibly matching TRBD1 (6 bases). Germline V gives CDR1 SGDLS, CDR2 YYNGEE. Trimming stripped 0 bases from V and 4 bases from J, with 10 bases between. This CDR3 spans 14 amino acids. The CDR3 sequence is CASSVESRGTEAFF. DNA of the CDR3: TGTGCCAGCAGCGTAGAGTCCAGGGGCACTGAAGCTTTCTTT.

This clonotype was counted between two and nine times. One end of the junction does not line up with germline, which may come from a read error. V and J are TRBV9 and TRBJ2-3; 11 bases map to TRBD2. The CDR3 loop spans 15 amino acids. The germline CDR1 and CDR2 sequences are SGDLS and YYNGEE. The CDR3 loop reads CASSVAGGRTDTQYF. The CDR3 nucleotides are TGTGCCAGCAGTGTAGCGGGGGGGCGCACAGATACGCAGTATTTT.

This clonotype was detected a few times. Germline and junction disagree at one end, which may indicate a read error. The genes are TRBV7-7 and TRBJ2-7, with 10 bases aligning to TRBD2. The closer fit of TRBJ2-5 to the DNA end suggests the J call may be wrong. CDR3 size: 15 residues. Germline V lookup: CDR1 SSHAT, CDR2 FNYEAQ (reference sequence). The CDR3 loop reads CASSLDSGGAETQYF. CDR3 coding DNA: TGTGCTAGCAGCTTGGACAGCGGGGGGGCCGAGACCCAGTACTTC.

This clonotype has at least ten counts. The chain has TRBV7-9 and TRBJ1-4, with TRBD1 matching over 9 bases. V lost 4 bases to trimming and J lost 4 bases; unmatched junction nucleotides: 1. Germline V gene lookup returns CDR1 SEHNR and CDR2 FQNEAQ (reference sequence). The CDR3 loop spans 14 amino acids. CDR3 amino acids: CASSSGQGNEKLFF. The CDR3 bases are TGTGCCAGCAGCTCGGGACAGGGTAATGAAAAACTGTTTTTT. Complete variable domain (other parts from reference TRBV7-9 and TRBJ1-4): DTGVSQNPRHKITKRGQNVTFRCDPISEHNRLYWYRQTLGQGPEFLTYFQNEAQLEKSRLLSDRFSAERPKGSFSTLEIQRTEQGDSAMYLCASSSGQGNEKLFFGSGTQLSVL.

CDR3 sequence: CSARVARTGRRDTEAFF. The CDR3 DNA reads as TGCAGTGCTAGAGTCGCCCGGACAGGGAGGCGGGATACTGAAGCTTTCTTT. V usage is TRBV20-1 and J usage is TRBJ1-1, with 8 bases that match TRBD1. There are 17 residues in the CDR3. The V gene end was trimmed by 1 base and the J gene end by 5 bases; junction bases not matched to a gene: 15. The germline CDR1 and CDR2 sequences are DFQATT and SNEGSKA (reference sequence).

The CDR3 loop reads CASSQARTNYGYTF. The CDR3 DNA is TGCGCCAGCAGCCAAGCTCGGACAAACTATGGCTACACCTTC. This chain uses TRBV4-1 with TRBJ1-2, with D perhaps TRBD1 (5 bases). The V gene lost 1 base and the J gene lost 2 bases, with 8 bases spanning the gap. The length of the CDR3 is 14 residues. Germline CDR1 is MGHRA and CDR2 is YSYEKL.

The chain employs TRBV20-1 and TRBJ2-1; TRBD2 matches at 8 bases. This CDR3 contains 15 residues. Germline V CDR1 and CDR2: DFQATT, SNEGSKA (reference sequence). The J segment lost 5 bases and the V segment lost 0 bases, leaving 6 bases of the junction unmatched. This CDR3 reads CSARELAGQNNEQFF. The CDR3 region has the DNA TGCAGTGCTAGAGAATTAGCGGGGCAAAACAATGAGCAGTTCTTC.

This clonotype was seen many times. The chain links TRBV29-1 to TRBJ2-5; 11 nucleotides agree with TRBD2. The germline CDR1 and CDR2 sequences are SQVTM and ANQGSEA. This CDR3 is 12 amino acids long. CDR3: CAWETSGVGQYF. Written as DNA, the CDR3 is TGCGCGTGGGAGACTAGCGGGGTCGGCCAGTACTTC. Full variable domain (rest looked up from reference TRBV29-1 and TRBJ2-5): SAVISQKPSRDICQRGTSLTIQCQVDSQVTMMFWYRQQPGQSLTLIATANQGSEATYESGFVIDKFPISRPNLTFSTLTVSNMSPEDSSIYLCAWETSGVGQYFGPGTRLLVL.

This rearrangement joins TRBV27 to TRBJ2-1; TRBD2 agrees at 13 bases. The CDR3 length is 16 residues. After removal of 4 bases from V and 2 bases from J, the junction contained 2 bases not matched to a gene. Germline V gene sequence: CDR1 MNHEY, CDR2 SMNVEV (reference sequence). As DNA, the CDR3 is TGTGCCAGCAGTTCCGGGACTAGCGGGACCTACAATGAGCAGTTCTTC. Amino acids: CASSSGTSGTYNEQFF.

Only a few counts were recorded for this clonotype. At one boundary the junction diverges from the germline segment, which might be a read error. This chain connects TRBV7-9 to TRBJ2-5; 10 bases map to TRBD1. The closer fit of TRBJ2-7 to the DNA end suggests the J call may be wrong. The CDR3 sequence is 14 residues long. Germline V gene sequence: CDR1 SEHNR, CDR2 FQNEAQ (reference sequence). The CDR3 reads CAGSPRDRGHEQYF. The DNA for the CDR3 is TGTGCCGGCAGCCCCCGGGACAGGGGACACGAGCAGTACTTC.

V is TRBV7-2 and J is TRBJ1-1; D not certain. This CDR3 has 14 amino acids. V dropped 5 bases and J dropped 3 bases, with 13 bases sitting between them. CDR1 is SGHTA and CDR2 is FQGNSA in the germline V gene. CDR3 sequence reads: CASSPQWGHTEAFF. As DNA, the CDR3 is TGTGCCAGCAGCCCCCAGTGGGGTCACACTGAAGCTTTCTTT.

V is TRBV4-1 and J is TRBJ1-2; D gene unclear. The V end lost 5 bases, the J end lost 0 bases, and 10 bases lay between the germline ends. This CDR3 contains 14 residues. Germline V CDR1 and CDR2: MGHRA, YSYEKL. CDR3 nucleotide sequence: TGCGCCAGCAGCTCATCACCGGCTAACTATGGCTACACCTTC. Translation gives CASSSSPANYGYTF.

The CDR3, as DNA: TGTGCCAGCAGCCAATCCTACGGGAGCACCGGGGAGCTGTTTTTT. It translates to CASSQSYGSTGELFF. J is TRBJ2-2 and V is TRBV9; D is possibly TRBD2 (6 bases). CDR3 length equals 15 residues. The V end was cut by 4 bases, the J end by 4 bases, with 14 bases between. CDR1 and CDR2 from the germline V gene are SGDLS and YYNGEE.

J is TRBJ2-5 and V is TRBV7-2, with 9 bases aligning to TRBD2. There are 16 residues in the CDR3. V trimming: 2 bases; J trimming: 9 bases; junction bases outside the gene matches: 13. CDR1 is SGHTA, CDR2 FQGNSA, per germline. This chain's CDR3 is CASSLHPRGGMEAQYF. The DNA for the CDR3 is TGTGCCAGCAGCTTACACCCGCGGGGGGGTATGGAGGCCCAGTACTTC.

This clonotype came up many times. The genes are TRBV14 and TRBJ2-7; perhaps TRBD1 as D (5 bases). The CDR3 has 12 amino acids. Germline lookup yields CDR1 SGHDN and CDR2 FVKESK. V was shortened by 4 bases and J by 2 bases, with 6 bases between the two germline ends. CDR3 loop: CASSPQAYEQYF. CDR3 in DNA: TGTGCCAGCAGCCCACAGGCCTACGAGCAGTACTTC.

CDR3 sequence reads: CASSLGGVQYF. In nucleotides, the CDR3 is TGTGCCAGCAGTTTAGGGGGCGTTCAGTACTTC. This sequence joins TRBV27 and TRBJ2-7, with D possibly TRBD1 on 6 matching bases. Germline V CDR1 and CDR2: MNHEY, SMNVEV (reference sequence). CDR3 length: 11 amino acids. V was clipped by 2 bases and J by 10 bases, with 9 bases between them.

The chain employs TRBV4-3 and TRBJ2-5; D is ambiguous. With 4 bases removed from V and 11 bases from J, the gap between germline ends came to 23 bases. This CDR3 is 15 amino acids long. CDR1 and CDR2 (germline): LGHNA, YSLEER. The CDR3 DNA reads as TGCGCCAGCAGCCCCTTTGAATGGAACAACAATGAGCAGTACTTC. Encoded protein: CASSPFEWNNNEQYF.

CDR3 protein: CSAREVHGYTF. DNA for the CDR3: TGCAGTGCTAGGGAGGTTCATGGCTACACCTTC. The chain joins TRBV20-1 to TRBJ1-2; no definite D call. CDR1 and CDR2 (germline): DFQATT, SNEGSKA (reference sequence). The germline V and J ends were trimmed by 3 bases and 6 bases, with 8 bases remaining between them. The CDR3 runs 11 residues.

The V call is TRBV4-3, the J call TRBJ1-6, with D possibly TRBD1 on 5 matching bases. The length of the CDR3 is 15 residues. Germline-derived CDR1 and CDR2 are LGHNA and YSLEER. V shed 0 bases and J shed 7 bases, with 10 bases lying between them. The CDR3 loop is CASSQERGWNSPLHF. DNA of the CDR3: TGCGCCAGCAGCCAAGAGCGGGGCTGGAATTCACCCCTCCACTTT.

This clonotype showed up just a few times. V is TRBV7-2 and J is TRBJ2-7; D may correspond to TRBD1 or TRBD2 (7 bases each). Between the trimmed V and J ends, which lost 4 bases and 3 bases, there was a span of 25 bases. The CDR3 length is 18 residues. From germline, CDR1 is SGHTA and CDR2 FQGNSA. The CDR3 DNA sequence: TGTGCCAGCAGCTCTCCTTCAATCACCGGGGGGACAGTCTACGAGCAGTACTTC. Its protein product is CASSSPSITGGTVYEQYF.

This clonotype was seen repeatedly, ten times or more. J is TRBJ2-7 and V is TRBV4-1; D may be TRBD2 (6 bases). V was clipped by 4 bases and J by 6 bases, with 16 bases between them. CDR1 is MGHRA and CDR2 is YSYEKL in the germline V gene. The CDR3 covers 14 residues. The CDR3 here is CASSPIYQRVEQYF. CDR3 in DNA: TGCGCCAGCAGCCCGATATATCAGCGGGTCGAGCAGTACTTC.

The chain is built from TRBV9 and TRBJ2-6; weak D call: TRBD1 (6 bases). Germline CDR1 SGDLS, CDR2 YYNGEE. Trimming stripped 4 bases from V and 1 base from J, with 15 bases between. CDR3 length: 17 residues. The CDR3 DNA sequence: TGTGCCAGCAGCATACAAGTACAGGGTTCTGGGGCCAACGTCCTGACTTTC. Its protein is CASSIQVQGSGANVLTF.